This T cell receptor (beta chain) was sequenced in a study of siplizumab effects on memory and regulatory T cells (dated by TCRdb to the late 2010s). About the investigation overall: The study looked at the effect of siplizumab, an anti-CD2 antibody, on alloreactive T-cell subsets in allogeneic mixed lymphocyte reactions made from human PBMCs.

What the authors observed across the whole study: Roughly 75-95% of proliferating CD4+ or CD8+ clones could not be assigned a naive or memory phenotype. Whether proliferating Tregs from siplizumab cultures actually had suppressive function was not functionally confirmed. The cumulative frequency of alloreactive sequences that could be traced back to unstimulated CD4+ memory T cells was significantly reduced by siplizumab. Among mappable alloreactive CD4+ clones, an average Treg-derived fraction of almost 70% was observed with siplizumab, compared with approximately 30% in control reactions. Because sequences below about 10^-5 frequency were poorly captured, only a minor fraction of alloreactive clones could be mapped to unstimulated subsets. Unstimulated naive T cells appeared to be more diverse than memory T cells, and naive cells seemed to make a substantial contribution to the alloresponse.

V is shortened by 9 bases, J by 2 bases, and the region joining them spans 5 bases. CDR1 and CDR2 were assigned from the germline V gene (reference sequence) as MNHEY and SMNVEV. The CDR3 runs 11 residues from the cysteine to the phenylalanine. CDR3 DNA is the only sequence kept; it has 33 bases, read in frame from the first base. In a few donor pairs, further sequencing was done on unstimulated CD8+ naive, CD4+ memory, CD8+ TEMRA, CD4+ naive and CD8+ effector memory subsets. TCRbeta CDR3 sequencing was performed on sorted unstimulated T cells and on proliferating T cells recovered from mixed lymphocyte reactions. Fresh whole blood from nine to ten HLA-typed healthy donors was used as the source from which PBMCs were isolated. Library preparation used the immunoSEQ multiplex PCR assay. Roughly 10^5 TCR templates per sample were assayed on the deep sequencing platform. Genomic DNA extracted from sorted T cells was the material used for TCRbeta CDR3 sequencing. The authors processed their data as follows. The R programming language was used for clonal analysis of TCRbeta CDR3 data. Alloreactive CD4+ and CD8+ clones were identified by comparing unstimulated samples to CFSE-low samples taken after the reaction. By matching sequences to the repertoires of sorted unstimulated Treg and non-Treg cells, each alloreactive CD4+ clone was assigned a regulatory or non-regulatory origin. In its TCRdb copy, this immuneACCESS table keeps in-frame sequences only and misses some clones. Where compared with another copy, unresolved V genes explain less than half of these, and the others have no known cause. That table is the source of V, J and clone size, and D and trimming were worked out from the DNA. In all, the sample holds 50,000 to 60,000 clones, and roughly 87% of those were seen once. The ten biggest clones cover around 0.3% of the sample.

Concerning this clone: Its antigen target is currently unknown. One base away there is no much larger clone; base qualities are not given.

The TCR was taken from a human donor in good health. Input material: naive CD8+ T cells sorted from blood. The cell subset or site label of this sample denotes: unstimulated naive T cells. The V gene is TRBV27 and the J gene is TRBJ2-1; the D segment cannot be called with confidence. CDR3 region: CASLAYNEQFF. The nucleotide sequence is TGTGCCAGTCTTGCCTACAATGAGCAGTTCTTC.